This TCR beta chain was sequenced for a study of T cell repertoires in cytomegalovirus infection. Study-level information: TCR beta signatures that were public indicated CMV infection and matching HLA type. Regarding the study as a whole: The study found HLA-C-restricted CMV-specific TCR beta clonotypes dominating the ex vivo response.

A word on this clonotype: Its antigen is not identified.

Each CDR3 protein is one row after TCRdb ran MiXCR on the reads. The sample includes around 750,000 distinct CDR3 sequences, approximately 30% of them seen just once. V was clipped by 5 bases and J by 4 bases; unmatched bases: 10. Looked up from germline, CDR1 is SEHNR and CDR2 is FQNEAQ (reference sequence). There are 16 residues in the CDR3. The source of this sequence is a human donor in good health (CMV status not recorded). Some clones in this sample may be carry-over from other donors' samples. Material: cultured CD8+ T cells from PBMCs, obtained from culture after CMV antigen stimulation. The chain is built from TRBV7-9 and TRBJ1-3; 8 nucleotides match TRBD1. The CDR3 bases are TGTGCCAGCAGCAAAGCGGACAGGGCGGTGGGAAACACCATATATTTT. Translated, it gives CASSKADRAVGNTIYF.